This T cell receptor beta chain originates from a study of blood T cell repertoires in COVID-19. Background on the study: Sources were T cells, B-cell-depleted T cells, or PBMCs; the material itself was cDNA or gDNA.

In the authors' methods: Counts of nucleated cells, estimated from reference gene primer amplification, were obtained. Sequencing used immunoSEQ multiplex PCR; TCRdb keeps in-frame clones, though not all of them. V and J calls and clone size are copied from that table; D and trimming were computed from the DNA. The table has 44,000 or so clones, 80% to 90% seen once. CDR3 length equals 13 residues. Germline values: CDR1 GTSNPN, CDR2 SVGIG (reference sequence). With V trimmed by 3 bases and J by 6 bases, 3 bases remained unmatched. The specimen was peripheral blood. This sequence was found in a human donor in a cohort sampled during active COVID-19. The V and J genes are TRBV30 and TRBJ1-5, with TRBD1 matching over 9 bases. CDR3 in DNA: TGTGCCTGGAGCGGGGGACAGGGTCAGCCCCAGCATTTT. Amino acid sequence: CAWSGGQGQPQHF.